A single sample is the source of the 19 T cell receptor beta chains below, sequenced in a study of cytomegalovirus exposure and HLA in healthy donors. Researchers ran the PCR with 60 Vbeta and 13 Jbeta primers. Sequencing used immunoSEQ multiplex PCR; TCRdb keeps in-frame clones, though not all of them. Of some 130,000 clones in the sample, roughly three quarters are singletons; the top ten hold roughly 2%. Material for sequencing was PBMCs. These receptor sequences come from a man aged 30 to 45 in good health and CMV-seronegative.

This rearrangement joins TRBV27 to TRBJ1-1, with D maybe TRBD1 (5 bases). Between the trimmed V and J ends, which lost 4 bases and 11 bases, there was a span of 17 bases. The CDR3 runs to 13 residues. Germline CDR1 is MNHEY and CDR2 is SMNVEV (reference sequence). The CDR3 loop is CASSWGQGGMAFF. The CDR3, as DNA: TGTGCCAGCAGTTGGGGTCAGGGTGGTATGGCTTTCTTT.

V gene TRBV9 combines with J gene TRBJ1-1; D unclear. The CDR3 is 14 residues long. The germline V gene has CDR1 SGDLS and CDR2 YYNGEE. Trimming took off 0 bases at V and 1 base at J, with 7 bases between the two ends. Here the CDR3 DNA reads TGTGCCAGCAGCGTAGAATCCGGGAACACTGAAGCTTTCTTT. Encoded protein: CASSVESGNTEAFF.

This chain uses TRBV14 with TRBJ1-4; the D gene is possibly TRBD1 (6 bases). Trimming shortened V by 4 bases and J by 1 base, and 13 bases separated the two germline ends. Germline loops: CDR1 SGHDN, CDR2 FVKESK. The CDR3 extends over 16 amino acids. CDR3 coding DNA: TGTGCCAGCAGCCGATCCTTGGACAGAACTAATGAAAAACTGTTTTTT. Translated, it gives CASSRSLDRTNEKLFF. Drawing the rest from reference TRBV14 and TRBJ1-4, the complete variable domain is EAGVTQFPSHSVIEKGQTVTLRCDPISGHDNLYWYRRVMGKEIKFLLHFVKESKQDESGMPNNRFLAERTGGTYSTLKVQPAELEDSGVYFCASSRSLDRTNEKLFFGSGTQLSVL.

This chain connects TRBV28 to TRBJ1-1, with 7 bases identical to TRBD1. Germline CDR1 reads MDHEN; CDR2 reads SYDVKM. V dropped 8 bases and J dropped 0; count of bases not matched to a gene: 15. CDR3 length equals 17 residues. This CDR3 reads CASEQGGGGGMNTEAFF. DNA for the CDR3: TGTGCCAGCGAACAGGGCGGAGGGGGCGGGATGAACACTGAAGCTTTCTTT.

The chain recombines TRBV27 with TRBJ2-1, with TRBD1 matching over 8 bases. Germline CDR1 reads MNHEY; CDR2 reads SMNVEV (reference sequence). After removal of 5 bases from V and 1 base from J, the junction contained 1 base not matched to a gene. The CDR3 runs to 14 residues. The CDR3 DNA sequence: TGTGCCAGCAGTCGACAGGGGTCCTACAATGAGCAGTTCTTC. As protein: CASSRQGSYNEQFF.

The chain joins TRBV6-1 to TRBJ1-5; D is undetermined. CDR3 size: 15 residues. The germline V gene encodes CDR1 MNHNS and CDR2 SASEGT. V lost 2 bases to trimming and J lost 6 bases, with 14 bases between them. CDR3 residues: CASSELGHSGQPQHF. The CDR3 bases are TGTGCCAGCAGTGAACTGGGTCATTCGGGTCAGCCCCAGCATTTT.

The CDR3 region is CARKALADSTDTQYF. In nucleotides, the CDR3 is TGTGCCAGAAAGGCGCTAGCGGACAGCACAGATACGCAGTATTTT. This chain joins TRBV28 and TRBJ2-3, with 7 bases lining up with TRBD2. This CDR3 comprises 15 residues. Germline CDR1 MDHEN, CDR2 SYDVKM. The V and J ends lost 9 bases and 0 bases, in that order; junction bases with no gene match: 9.

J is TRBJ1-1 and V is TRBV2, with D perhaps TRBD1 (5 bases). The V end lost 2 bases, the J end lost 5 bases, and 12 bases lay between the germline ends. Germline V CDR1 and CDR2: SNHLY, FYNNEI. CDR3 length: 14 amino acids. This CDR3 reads CASSEPAGRTEAFF. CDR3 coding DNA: TGTGCCAGCAGTGAACCGGCAGGGAGGACTGAAGCTTTCTTT.

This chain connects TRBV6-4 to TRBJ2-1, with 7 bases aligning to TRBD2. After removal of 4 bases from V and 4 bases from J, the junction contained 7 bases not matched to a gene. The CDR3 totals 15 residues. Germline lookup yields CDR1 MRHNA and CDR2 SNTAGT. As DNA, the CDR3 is TGTGCCAGCAGTGGACGGGAGGCCACTTACAATGAGCAGTTCTTC. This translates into CASSGREATYNEQFF.

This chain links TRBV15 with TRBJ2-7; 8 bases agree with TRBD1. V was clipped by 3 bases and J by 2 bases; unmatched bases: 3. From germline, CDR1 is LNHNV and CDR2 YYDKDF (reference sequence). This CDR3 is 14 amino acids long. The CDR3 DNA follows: TGTGCCACCAGCAGGGACAGGGTAGCCTACGAGCAGTACTTC. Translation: CATSRDRVAYEQYF.

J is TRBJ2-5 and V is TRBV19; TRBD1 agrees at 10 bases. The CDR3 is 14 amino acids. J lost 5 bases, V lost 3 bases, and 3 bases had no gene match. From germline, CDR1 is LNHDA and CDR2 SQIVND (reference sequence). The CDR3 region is CASSMTGGGETQYF. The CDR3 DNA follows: TGTGCCAGTAGTATGACAGGGGGCGGCGAGACCCAGTACTTC.

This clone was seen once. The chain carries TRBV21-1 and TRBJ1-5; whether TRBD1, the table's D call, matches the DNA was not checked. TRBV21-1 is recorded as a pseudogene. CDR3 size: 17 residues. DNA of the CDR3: TGTGCCAGCAGCACTCCCACCCCCAGGGGGAGCAATCAGCCCCAGCATTTT. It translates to CASSTPTPRGSNQPQHF.

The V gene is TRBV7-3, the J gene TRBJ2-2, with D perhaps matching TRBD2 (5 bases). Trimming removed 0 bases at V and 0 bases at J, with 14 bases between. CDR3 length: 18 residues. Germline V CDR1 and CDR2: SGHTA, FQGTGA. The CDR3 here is CASSLTASGTSNTGELFF. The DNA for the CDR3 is TGTGCCAGCAGCTTAACCGCCTCGGGAACCTCGAACACCGGGGAGCTGTTTTTT.

In DNA form, the CDR3 reads TGTGCCAGCAGCCACCGGACAGGGCTTCAGCCCCAGCATTTT. The encoded protein is CASSHRTGLQPQHF. The J gene is TRBJ1-5, the V gene TRBV5-6; TRBD1 matches 8 bases. The CDR3 spans 14 residues. Germline assignment: CDR1 SGHDT and CDR2 YYEEEE. The J segment lost 6 bases and the V segment lost 4 bases, leaving 6 bases of the junction unmatched. The entire variable domain, with the rest obtained from reference TRBV5-6 and TRBJ1-5, is as follows: DAGVTQSPTHLIKTRGQQVTLRCSPKSGHDTVSWYQQALGQGPQFIFQYYEEEERQRGNFPDRFSGHQFPNYSSELNVNALLLGDSALYLCASSHRTGLQPQHFGDGTRLSIL.

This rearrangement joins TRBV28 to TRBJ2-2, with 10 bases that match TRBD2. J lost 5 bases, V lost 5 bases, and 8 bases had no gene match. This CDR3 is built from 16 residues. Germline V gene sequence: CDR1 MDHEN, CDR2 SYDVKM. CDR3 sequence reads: CASSVTGTSETGELFF. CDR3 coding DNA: TGTGCCAGCAGTGTCACCGGGACTAGCGAGACCGGGGAGCTGTTTTTT.

The CDR3 region is CASSKDSLAKNIQYF. The CDR3 DNA is TGTGCCAGCAGTAAGGACAGTCTAGCCAAAAACATTCAGTACTTC. This rearrangement joins TRBV27 to TRBJ2-4; perhaps TRBD1 as D (6 bases). The CDR3 sequence is 15 residues long. CDR1 is MNHEY, CDR2 SMNVEV, per germline (reference sequence). V lost 5 bases, J lost 0 bases, and 11 bases lay in between.

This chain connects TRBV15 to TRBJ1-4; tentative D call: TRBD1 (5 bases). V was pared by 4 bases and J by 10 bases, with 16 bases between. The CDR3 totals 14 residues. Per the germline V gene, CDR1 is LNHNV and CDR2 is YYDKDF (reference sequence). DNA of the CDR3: TGTGCCACCAGCACCCCGGGACTGGAGGGAAAACTGTTTTTT. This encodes CATSTPGLEGKLFF.

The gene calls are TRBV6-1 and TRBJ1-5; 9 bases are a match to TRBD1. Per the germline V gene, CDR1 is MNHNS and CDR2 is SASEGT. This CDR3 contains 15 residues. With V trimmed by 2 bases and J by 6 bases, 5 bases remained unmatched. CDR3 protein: CASSESDRGGQPQHF. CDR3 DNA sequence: TGTGCCAGCAGTGAAAGTGACAGGGGGGGTCAGCCCCAGCATTTT.

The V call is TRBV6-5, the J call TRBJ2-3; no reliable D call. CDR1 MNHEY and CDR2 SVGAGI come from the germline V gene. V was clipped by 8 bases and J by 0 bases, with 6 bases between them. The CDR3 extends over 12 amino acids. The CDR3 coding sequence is TGTGCCAGCCTTCGGAGCACAGATACGCAGTATTTT. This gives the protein CASLRSTDTQYF.